This T cell receptor (beta chain) derives from a study of blood T cell repertoires in COVID-19. The table came from immunoSEQ multiplex PCR; TCRdb's copy has only in-frame clones and leaves some out. Seen here are 30,000 to 40,000 clones, approximately 93% observed once, and the top ten hold approximately 2.1%. Between the trimmed V and J ends, which lost 4 bases and 2 bases, there was a span of 11 bases. The CDR3 length is 14 residues. Germline loops: CDR1 SGHTA, CDR2 FQGNSA. The J gene is TRBJ1-1, the V gene TRBV7-2; D gene ambiguous. Specimen: peripheral blood. This sequence was found in a man aged 50 to 60 with active COVID-19. The CDR3 DNA follows: TGTGCCAGCAGCTCCAAAGCGGCTAACACTGAAGCTTTCTTT. Translation: CASSSKAANTEAFF.